Here is one T cell receptor (beta chain) with its context. This sample is drawn from a study of blood T cell repertoires in COVID-19. For the study at large: Samples representing acute and convalescent COVID-19 were sourced from the United States, Italy and Spain.

J was trimmed by 2 bases and V by 1 base; bases with no gene match: 18. The CDR3 runs 20 residues. Germline loops: CDR1 LGHDT, CDR2 YNNKEL (reference sequence). Per the authors' pipeline: Using reference gene primer amplification, nucleated cell counts were estimated. Some clones are missing from TCRdb's copy, which holds only in-frame ones; the method was immunoSEQ multiplex PCR. V, J and clone size were drawn from that table, and D and trimming were deduced from the DNA. The sample lists 96,000 or so clones; roughly 90% were seen once. The clonotype was recovered from a human donor with COVID-19, enrolled during active disease. The donor label of this sample is uncertain. The gene calls are TRBV3-1 (or the pseudogene TRBV3-2) and TRBJ2-7; 9 bases map to TRBD2. Sample: peripheral blood. This CDR3 is CASSQVSVGSSAGGPYEQYF. Here the CDR3 DNA reads TGTGCCAGCAGCCAAGTCTCCGTGGGTTCCTCAGCGGGGGGCCCCTACGAGCAGTACTTC.